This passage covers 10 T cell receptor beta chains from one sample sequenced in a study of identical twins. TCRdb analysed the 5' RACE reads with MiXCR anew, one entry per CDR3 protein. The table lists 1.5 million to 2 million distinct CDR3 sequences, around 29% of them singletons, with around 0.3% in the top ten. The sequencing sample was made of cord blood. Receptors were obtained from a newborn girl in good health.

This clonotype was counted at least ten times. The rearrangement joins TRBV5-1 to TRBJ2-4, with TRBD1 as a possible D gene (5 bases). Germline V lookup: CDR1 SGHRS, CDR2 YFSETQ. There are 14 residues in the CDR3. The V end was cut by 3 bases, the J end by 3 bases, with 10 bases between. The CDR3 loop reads CASSWGFGKNIQYF. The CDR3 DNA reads TGCGCCAGCAGCTGGGGCTTCGGCAAAAACATTCAGTACTTC.

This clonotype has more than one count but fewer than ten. CDR3 region: CSARDPERKWYQETQYF. The CDR3 DNA reads TGCAGTGCTAGAGATCCGGAGCGGAAGTGGTACCAAGAGACCCAGTACTTC. The J gene is TRBJ2-5, the V gene TRBV20-1, with D possibly matching TRBD2 (5 bases). The germline CDR1 and CDR2 sequences are DFQATT and SNEGSKA (reference sequence). The CDR3 has 17 residues. Between the trimmed V and J ends, which lost 0 bases and 0 bases, there was a span of 17 bases.

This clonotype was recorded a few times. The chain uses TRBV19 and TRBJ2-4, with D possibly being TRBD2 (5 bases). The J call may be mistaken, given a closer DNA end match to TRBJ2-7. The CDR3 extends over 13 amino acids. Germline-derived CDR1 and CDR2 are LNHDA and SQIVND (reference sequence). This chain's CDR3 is CASSISGGNEQYF. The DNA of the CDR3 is TGTGCCAGTAGTATAAGTGGAGGCAACGAGCAGTACTTC.

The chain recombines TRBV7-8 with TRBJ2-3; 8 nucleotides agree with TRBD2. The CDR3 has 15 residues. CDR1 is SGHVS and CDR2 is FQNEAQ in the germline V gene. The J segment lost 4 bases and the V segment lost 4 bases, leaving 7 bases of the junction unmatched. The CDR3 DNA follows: TGTGCCAGCAGCTCGCAGACGACTAGCGCAGATACGCAGTATTTT. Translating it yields CASSSQTTSADTQYF.

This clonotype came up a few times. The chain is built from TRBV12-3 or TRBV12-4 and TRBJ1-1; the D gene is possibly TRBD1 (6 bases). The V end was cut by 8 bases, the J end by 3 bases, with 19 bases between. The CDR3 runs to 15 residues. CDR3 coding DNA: TGTGCCAGCCACCTGGGGGGGGGCCGGGACACTGAAGCTTTCTTT. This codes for CASHLGGGRDTEAFF.

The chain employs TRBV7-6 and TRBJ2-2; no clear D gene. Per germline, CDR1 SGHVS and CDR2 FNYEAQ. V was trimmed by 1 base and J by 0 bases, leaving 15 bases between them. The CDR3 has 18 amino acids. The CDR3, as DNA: TGTGCCAGCAGCTTAGTTATCGGCTTGCTCTCGAACACCGGGGAGCTGTTTTTT. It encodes CASSLVIGLLSNTGELFF.

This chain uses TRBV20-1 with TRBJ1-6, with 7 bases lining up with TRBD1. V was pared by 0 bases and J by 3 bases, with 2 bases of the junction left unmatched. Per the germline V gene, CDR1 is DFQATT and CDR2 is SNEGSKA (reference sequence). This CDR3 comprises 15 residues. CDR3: CSARENRGYNSPLHF. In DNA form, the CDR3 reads TGCAGTGCTAGAGAGAACAGGGGCTATAATTCACCCCTCCACTTT.

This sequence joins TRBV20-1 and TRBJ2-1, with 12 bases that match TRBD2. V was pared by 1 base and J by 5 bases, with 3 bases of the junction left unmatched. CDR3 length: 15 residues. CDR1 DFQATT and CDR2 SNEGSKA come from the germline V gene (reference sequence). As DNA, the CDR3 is TGCAGTGCTAGAGTTCGGACTAGCGGGAACAATGAGCAGTTCTTC. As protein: CSARVRTSGNNEQFF.

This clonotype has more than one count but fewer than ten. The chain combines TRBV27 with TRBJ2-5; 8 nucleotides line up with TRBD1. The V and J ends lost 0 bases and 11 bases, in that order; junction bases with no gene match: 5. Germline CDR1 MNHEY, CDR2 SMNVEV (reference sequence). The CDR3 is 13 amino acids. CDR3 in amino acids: CASSLSRQGKQYF. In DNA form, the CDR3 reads TGTGCCAGCAGTTTATCCCGACAGGGGAAGCAGTACTTC.

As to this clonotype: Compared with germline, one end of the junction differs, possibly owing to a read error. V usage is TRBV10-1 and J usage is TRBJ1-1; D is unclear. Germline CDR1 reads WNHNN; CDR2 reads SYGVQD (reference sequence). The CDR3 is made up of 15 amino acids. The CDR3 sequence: CTSSDPAWGDTEAFF. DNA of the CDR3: TGCACCAGCAGTGACCCTGCATGGGGAGACACTGAAGCTTTCTTT.